Below, 21 T cell receptor beta chains from the same sample are listed, as sequenced in a study of cytomegalovirus exposure and HLA in healthy donors. PCR amplification relied on 60 Vbeta primers (plus 13 Jbeta primers). Libraries were prepared by immunoSEQ multiplex PCR; TCRdb keeps only in-frame clonotypes and omits some of them. The repertoire has fewer than 250,000 clones, roughly 81% of them found once; the top ten carry roughly 2.1%. Sequenced input: PBMCs. Receptor source: a woman aged 25 to 39 in good health and CMV-seropositive.

A word on this clone: This same CDR3 is encoded by further DNA sequences in the sample. The chain recombines TRBV4-1 with TRBJ1-5, with no clear D. V lost 1 base and J 4 bases, leaving 11 bases between the germline ends. Germline V CDR1 and CDR2: MGHRA, YSYEKL. This CDR3 has 15 amino acids. The CDR3, as DNA: TGCGCCAGCAGCCAAGGGCGGGGTCGTAATCAGCCCCAGCATTTT. Translated: CASSQGRGRNQPQHF.

This clone was detected only a few times. The chain employs TRBV5-6 and TRBJ2-2; TRBD1 matches at 10 bases. The germline gives CDR1 SGHDT, CDR2 YYEEEE. V dropped 4 bases and J dropped 4; count of bases not matched to a gene: 16. There are 19 residues in the CDR3. CDR3 DNA sequence: TGTGCCAGCAGCCAACTCCGGGACAGGGGTCCCCCGGGCACCGGGGAGCTGTTTTTT. It translates to CASSQLRDRGPPGTGELFF. Variable domain in full (rest from reference TRBV5-6 and TRBJ2-2): DAGVTQSPTHLIKTRGQQVTLRCSPKSGHDTVSWYQQALGQGPQFIFQYYEEEERQRGNFPDRFSGHQFPNYSSELNVNALLLGDSALYLCASSQLRDRGPPGTGELFFGEGSRLTVL.

This clone was observed a few times. V and J are TRBV5-1 and TRBJ2-7, with TRBD2 matching over 12 bases. The CDR3 sequence is 15 residues long. From germline, CDR1 is SGHRS and CDR2 YFSETQ. With V trimmed by 0 bases and J by 3 bases, 1 base remained unmatched. The CDR3 protein is CASSLGTSGNYEQYF. CDR3 DNA: TGCGCCAGCAGCTTGGGGACTAGCGGGAACTACGAGCAGTACTTC.

There are a few counts of this clone. The chain is built from TRBV5-6 and TRBJ2-1; 12 bases map to TRBD2. CDR1 SGHDT and CDR2 YYEEEE come from the germline V gene. Trimming cost V 3 bases and J 5 bases; bases outside gene matches: 3. The CDR3 covers 15 residues. The chain's CDR3 is CASSYLAGGNNEQFF. The CDR3 DNA reads TGTGCCAGCAGCTACCTAGCGGGAGGGAACAATGAGCAGTTCTTC. Full variable domain (outside the CDR3, taken from reference TRBV5-6 and TRBJ2-1): DAGVTQSPTHLIKTRGQQVTLRCSPKSGHDTVSWYQQALGQGPQFIFQYYEEEERQRGNFPDRFSGHQFPNYSSELNVNALLLGDSALYLCASSYLAGGNNEQFFGPGTRLTVL.

This chain connects TRBV18 to TRBJ2-7, with a tentative D call TRBD2 (6 bases). The V gene's germline CDR1 is KGHSH and CDR2 LQKENI. V dropped 3 bases and J dropped 0 bases, with 6 bases sitting between them. There are 13 residues in the CDR3. CDR3 in DNA: TGTGCCAGCTCACCTAGCGGCTCCTACGAGCAGTACTTC. It is translated as CASSPSGSYEQYF.

V and J are TRBV9 and TRBJ2-3, with 9 bases identical to TRBD2. CDR1 is SGDLS, CDR2 YYNGEE, per germline. V trimming: 0 bases; J trimming: 4 bases; junction bases outside the gene matches: 3. This CDR3 comprises 15 residues. CDR3 protein: CASSVGSGGSDTQYF. The CDR3, as DNA: TGTGCCAGCAGCGTAGGGAGCGGGGGGTCAGATACGCAGTATTTT.

For the CDR3, the DNA is TGTGCCTGGAGGGTCCTAGGCCTCGGAGAGACCCAGTACTTC. Translation gives CAWRVLGLGETQYF. The gene calls are TRBV30 and TRBJ2-5; D remains unclear. Germline loops: CDR1 GTSNPN, CDR2 SVGIG (reference sequence). Trimming took 3 bases from V and 4 from J, leaving 15 bases between them. The CDR3 sequence is 14 residues long.

The chain employs TRBV9 and TRBJ2-1, with 8 bases identical to TRBD2. V lost 4 bases, J lost 6 bases, and 9 bases stayed unmatched. In germline, CDR1 is SGDLS, CDR2 YYNGEE. This CDR3 spans 15 amino acids. Written as DNA, the CDR3 is TGTGCCAGCAGCCCAATTAGCGGGACCACCAATGAGCAGTTCTTC. It translates to CASSPISGTTNEQFF.

The chain is built from TRBV27 and TRBJ1-2, with a tentative D call TRBD1 (6 bases). Germline lookup yields CDR1 MNHEY and CDR2 SMNVEV (reference sequence). Between the trimmed V and J ends, which lost 0 bases and 2 bases, there was a span of 13 bases. CDR3 size: 16 residues. CDR3 protein: CASSLSWGHGNYGYTF. The CDR3 DNA sequence: TGTGCCAGCAGTTTATCCTGGGGACACGGAAACTATGGCTACACCTTC.

This clone was recorded a few times. The rearrangement joins TRBV6-5 to TRBJ2-7, with 9 nucleotides matching TRBD1. The CDR3 consists of 15 residues. Per germline, CDR1 MNHEY and CDR2 SVGAGI. Germline trimming cut 2 bases from V and 7 bases from J; bases unmatched to any gene: 9. The CDR3 sequence: CASSYDRDRVGEQYF. In nucleotides, the CDR3 is TGTGCCAGCAGTTACGACCGGGACAGGGTAGGGGAGCAGTACTTC.

The chain employs TRBV29-1 and TRBJ1-1, with a tentative D call TRBD1 (6 bases). Germline V gene sequence: CDR1 SQVTM, CDR2 ANQGSEA. The V end lost 6 bases, the J end lost 0 bases, and 14 bases lay between the germline ends. This CDR3 is built from 14 residues. Written as DNA, the CDR3 is TGCAGCGTACAGGGCCCCTCCTTGAACACTGAAGCTTTCTTT. It yields the protein CSVQGPSLNTEAFF.

The chain joins TRBV11-2 to TRBJ2-7; the D gene is possibly TRBD2 (9 bases). The ends were cut back, 3 bases at V and 11 bases at J, with 29 bases in the middle. Germline V gene sequence: CDR1 SGHAT, CDR2 FQNNGV. There are 17 residues in the CDR3. CDR3 nucleotide sequence: TGTGCCAGCAGCTTGGTCAGGGGGCAATCTAGCGGGAATATGGAGTACTTC. Its protein is CASSLVRGQSSGNMEYF.

The chain has TRBV7-9 and TRBJ1-2, with D unresolved. CDR1 is SEHNR and CDR2 is FQNEAQ in the germline V gene (reference sequence). V dropped 1 base and J dropped 8 bases, with 5 bases sitting between them. The CDR3 sequence is 11 residues long. CDR3 amino acids: CASSLERGYTF. In nucleotides, the CDR3 is TGTGCCAGCAGCTTAGAGCGCGGCTACACCTTC.

The rearrangement uses TRBV7-2 and TRBJ1-5; D is possibly TRBD1 (6 bases). Germline lookup yields CDR1 SGHTA and CDR2 FQGNSA. This CDR3 has 17 residues. The V gene lost 0 bases and the J gene lost 6 bases, with 18 bases spanning the gap. The CDR3 here is CASSLAGGGGGSQPQHF. CDR3 coding DNA: TGTGCCAGCAGCTTAGCGGGAGGGGGGGGAGGATCTCAGCCCCAGCATTTT.

The chain links TRBV5-8 to TRBJ2-7, with D perhaps TRBD2 (6 bases). Germline V gene sequence: CDR1 SGHTS, CDR2 YDEGEE. Trimming pared 2 bases from V and 5 bases from J, leaving 14 bases between. CDR3 length: 14 residues. This CDR3 is CASSFRAAGNEQYF. CDR3 bases: TGTGCCAGCAGCTTTCGGGCCGCGGGGAACGAGCAGTACTTC.

This CDR3 is CASSLVSDEQYF. The CDR3 coding sequence is TGTGCCAGCAGCTTAGTTAGCGACGAGCAGTACTTC. The genes are TRBV11-2 and TRBJ2-7; tentatively, D is TRBD2 (5 bases). V was pared by 1 base and J by 5 bases, with 6 bases between. This CDR3 comprises 12 residues. Germline assignment: CDR1 SGHAT and CDR2 FQNNGV. Filled out from reference TRBV11-2 and TRBJ2-7, the complete variable domain reads EAGVAQSPRYKIIEKRQSVAFWCNPISGHATLYWYQQILGQGPKLLIQFQNNGVVDDSQLPKDRFSAERLKGVDSTLKIQPAKLEDSAVYLCASSLVSDEQYFGPGTRLTVT.

The chain couples TRBV6-1 to TRBJ1-1; D ambiguous. CDR1 MNHNS and CDR2 SASEGT come from the germline V gene. CDR3 size: 14 residues. Between the trimmed V and J ends, which lost 5 bases and 5 bases, there was a span of 15 bases. The CDR3 DNA reads TGTGCCAGCAGTAGAGGGCAGGAAGCGACTGAAGCTTTCTTT. Translation gives CASSRGQEATEAFF.

The chain combines TRBV6-5 with TRBJ2-7; 10 bases agree with TRBD1. This CDR3 contains 15 residues. From germline, CDR1 is MNHEY and CDR2 SVGAGI. J lost 5 bases, V lost 5 bases, and 9 bases had no gene match. In DNA form, the CDR3 reads TGTGCCAGCAGTGGGGACCGGGACAGGGGCCACGAGCAGTACTTC. It codes for CASSGDRDRGHEQYF.

The chain couples TRBV7-6 to TRBJ2-1, with 13 nucleotides matching TRBD2. This CDR3 comprises 13 residues. Germline trimming cut 4 bases from V and 16 bases from J; bases unmatched to any gene: 7. Germline CDR1 reads SGHVS; CDR2 reads FNYEAQ. The CDR3 coding sequence is TGTGCCAGCAGCTCCGGGACTAGCGGGATTCAATTCTTC. Translated, it gives CASSSGTSGIQFF.

The J gene is TRBJ1-1, the V gene TRBV5-1; D is possibly TRBD1 (6 bases). The V end was cut by 0 bases, the J end by 6 bases, with 12 bases between. The CDR3 has 14 residues. Per the germline V gene, CDR1 is SGHRS and CDR2 is YFSETQ. The CDR3 protein is CASSLDRVGAEAFF. CDR3 nucleotides: TGCGCCAGCAGCTTGGACAGGGTGGGCGCTGAAGCTTTCTTT.

This chain joins TRBV7-2 and TRBJ1-2, with a tentative D call TRBD1 (5 bases). The CDR3 has 12 amino acids. Germline V gene data show CDR1 as SGHTA and CDR2 as FQGNSA. With 5 bases removed from V and 7 bases from J, the gap between germline ends came to 11 bases. CDR3 in amino acids: CASSPGLGGYTF. In DNA form, the CDR3 reads TGTGCCAGCAGCCCGGGACTAGGTGGCTACACCTTC.